A single count supports the clone carrying this T cell receptor (beta chain). What it binds is unknown. The entry originates in a study of OX40 agonist ivuxolimab in advanced cancers. Across the whole study: Participants averaged 60 years of age (range 23 to 79) and were 82.7% male. Study results and limitations: Low levels of normalized T-cell clonal expansion also appeared in some nonresponders.

The length of the CDR3 is 15 residues. Germline-derived CDR1 and CDR2 are SGDLS and YYNGEE. The V gene lost 4 bases and the J gene lost 4 bases, with 17 bases spanning the gap. Profiling relied on immunoSEQ multiplex PCR, and the TCRdb table lists in-frame clones only, not all of them. The table has approximately 40,000 clones, roughly four fifths seen once; the top ten hold roughly 20%. The TCR originated in an adult with an advanced solid tumor such as melanoma, head and neck, liver or kidney cancer. The V call is TRBV9, the J call TRBJ1-2; D is perhaps TRBD1 (6 bases). Specimen: CD4+ or CD8+ T cells sorted from blood, collected in a trial of the OX40 agonist ivuxolimab. This CDR3 is CASSLTGGRSYGYTF. The CDR3 DNA reads TGTGCCAGCAGCCTCACCGGGGGGCGCAGCTATGGCTACACCTTC.